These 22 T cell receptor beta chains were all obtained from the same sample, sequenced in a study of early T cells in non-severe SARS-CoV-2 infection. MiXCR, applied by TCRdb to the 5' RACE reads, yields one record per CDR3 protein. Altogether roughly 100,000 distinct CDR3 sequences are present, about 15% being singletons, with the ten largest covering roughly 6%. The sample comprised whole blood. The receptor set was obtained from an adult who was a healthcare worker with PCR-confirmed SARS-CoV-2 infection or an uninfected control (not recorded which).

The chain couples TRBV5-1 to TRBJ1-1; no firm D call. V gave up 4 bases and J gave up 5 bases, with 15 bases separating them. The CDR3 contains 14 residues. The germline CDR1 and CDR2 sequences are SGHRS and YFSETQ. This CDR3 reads CASSVSESRTEAFF. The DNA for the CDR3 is TGCGCCAGCAGCGTCTCAGAAAGTCGGACTGAAGCTTTCTTT.

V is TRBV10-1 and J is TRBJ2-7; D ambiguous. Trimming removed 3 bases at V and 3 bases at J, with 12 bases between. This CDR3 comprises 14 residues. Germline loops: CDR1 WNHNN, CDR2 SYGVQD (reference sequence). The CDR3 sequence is CASSDFIGHYEQYF. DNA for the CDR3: TGCGCCAGCAGTGATTTTATTGGGCACTACGAGCAGTACTTC.

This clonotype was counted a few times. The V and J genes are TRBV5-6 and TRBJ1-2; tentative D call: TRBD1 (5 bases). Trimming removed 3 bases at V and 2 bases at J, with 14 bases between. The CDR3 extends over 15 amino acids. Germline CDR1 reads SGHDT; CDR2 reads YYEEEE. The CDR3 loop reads CASSSPDMSNYGYTF. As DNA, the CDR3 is TGTGCCAGCAGCTCGCCGGACATGAGCAACTATGGCTACACCTTC.

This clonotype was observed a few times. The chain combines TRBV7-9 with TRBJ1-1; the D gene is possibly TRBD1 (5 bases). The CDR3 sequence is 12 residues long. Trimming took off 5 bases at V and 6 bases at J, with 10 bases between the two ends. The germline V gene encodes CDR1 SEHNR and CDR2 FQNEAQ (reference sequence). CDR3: CASSGRVSEAFF. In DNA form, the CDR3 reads TGTGCCAGCAGCGGCAGGGTCTCTGAAGCTTTCTTT.

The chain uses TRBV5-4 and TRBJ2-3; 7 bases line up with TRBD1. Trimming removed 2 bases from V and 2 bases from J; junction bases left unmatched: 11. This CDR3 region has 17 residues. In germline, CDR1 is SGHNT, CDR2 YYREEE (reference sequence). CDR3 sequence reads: CASSFLSGTANTDTQYF. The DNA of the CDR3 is TGTGCCAGCAGCTTCCTTTCCGGGACAGCTAACACAGATACGCAGTATTTT.

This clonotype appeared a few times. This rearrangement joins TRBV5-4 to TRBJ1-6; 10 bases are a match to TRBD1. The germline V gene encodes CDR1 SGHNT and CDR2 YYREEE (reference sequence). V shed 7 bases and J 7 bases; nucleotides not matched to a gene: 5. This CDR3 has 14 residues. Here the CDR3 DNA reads TGTGCCAGCCAGACAGGGGGCTTGAATTCACCCCTCCACTTT. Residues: CASQTGGLNSPLHF.

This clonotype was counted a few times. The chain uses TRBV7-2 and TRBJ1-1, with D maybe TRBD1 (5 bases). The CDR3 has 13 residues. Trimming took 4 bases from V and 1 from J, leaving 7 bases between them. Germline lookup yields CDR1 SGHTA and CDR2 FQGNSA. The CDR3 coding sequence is TGTGCCAGCAGCTGGACACCGAACACTGAAGCTTTCTTT. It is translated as CASSWTPNTEAFF.

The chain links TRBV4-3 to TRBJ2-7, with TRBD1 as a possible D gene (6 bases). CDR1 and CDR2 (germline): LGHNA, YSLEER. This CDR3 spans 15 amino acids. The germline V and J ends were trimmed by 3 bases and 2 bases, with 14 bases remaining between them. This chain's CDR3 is CASSQATGGTYEQYF. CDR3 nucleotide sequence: TGCGCCAGCAGCCAGGCGACAGGTGGTACCTACGAGCAGTACTTC.

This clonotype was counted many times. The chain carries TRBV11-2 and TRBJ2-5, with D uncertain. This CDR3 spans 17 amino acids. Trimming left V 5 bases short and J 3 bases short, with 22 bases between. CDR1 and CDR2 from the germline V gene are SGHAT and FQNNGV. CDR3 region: CASSPLLGGNGKETQYF. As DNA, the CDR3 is TGTGCCAGCAGCCCCCTCCTCGGTGGGAATGGCAAAGAGACCCAGTACTTC.

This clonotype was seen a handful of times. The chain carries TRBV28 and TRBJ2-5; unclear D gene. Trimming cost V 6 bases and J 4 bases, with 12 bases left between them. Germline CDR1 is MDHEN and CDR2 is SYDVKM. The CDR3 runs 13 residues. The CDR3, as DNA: TGTGCCAGCAGCCCCTTTCCCCTAGAGACCCAGTACTTC. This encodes CASSPFPLETQYF.

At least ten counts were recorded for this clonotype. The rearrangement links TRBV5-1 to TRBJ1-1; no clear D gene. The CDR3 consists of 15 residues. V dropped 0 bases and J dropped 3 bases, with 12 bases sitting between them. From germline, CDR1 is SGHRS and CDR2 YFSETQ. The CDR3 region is CASSLAPVQDTEAFF. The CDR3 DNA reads TGCGCCAGCAGCTTGGCACCGGTTCAGGACACTGAAGCTTTCTTT.

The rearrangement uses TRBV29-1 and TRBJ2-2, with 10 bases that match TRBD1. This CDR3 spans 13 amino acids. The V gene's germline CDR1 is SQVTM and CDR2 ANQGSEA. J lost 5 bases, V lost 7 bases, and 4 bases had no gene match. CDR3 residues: CSGRQGATGELFF. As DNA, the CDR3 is TGCAGCGGGCGACAGGGGGCGACCGGGGAGCTGTTTTTT.

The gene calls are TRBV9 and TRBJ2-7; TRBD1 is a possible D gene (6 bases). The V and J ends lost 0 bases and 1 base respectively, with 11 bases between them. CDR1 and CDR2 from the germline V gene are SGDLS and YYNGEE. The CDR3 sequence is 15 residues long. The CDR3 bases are TGTGCCAGCAGCGTAGAGGCAGGGGAATCCTACGAGCAGTACTTC. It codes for CASSVEAGESYEQYF.

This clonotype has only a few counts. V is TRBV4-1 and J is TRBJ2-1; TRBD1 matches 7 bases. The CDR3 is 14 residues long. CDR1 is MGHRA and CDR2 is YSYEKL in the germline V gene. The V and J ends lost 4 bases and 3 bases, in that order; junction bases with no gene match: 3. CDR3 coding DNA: TGCGCCAGCAGCCGGGACAGATACTACAATGAGCAGTTCTTC. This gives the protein CASSRDRYYNEQFF.

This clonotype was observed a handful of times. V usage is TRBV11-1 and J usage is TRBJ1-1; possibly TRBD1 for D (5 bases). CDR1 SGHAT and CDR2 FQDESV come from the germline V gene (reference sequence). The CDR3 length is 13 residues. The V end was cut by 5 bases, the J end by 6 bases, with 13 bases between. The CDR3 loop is CASSITGRSEAFF. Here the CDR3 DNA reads TGTGCCAGCAGCATCACAGGAAGGTCTGAAGCTTTCTTT.

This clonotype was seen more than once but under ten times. CDR3 sequence: CASSRLQEEGVKNIQYF. The CDR3 DNA reads as TGTGCCAGCAGCCGACTACAGGAGGAAGGGGTCAAAAACATTCAGTACTTC. The gene calls are TRBV13 and TRBJ2-4; D tentatively fits TRBD1 or TRBD2 (5 bases each). Germline CDR1 PRHDT, CDR2 FYEKMQ (reference sequence). Deletions cut 5 bases from V and 3 bases from J, with 20 bases between. The CDR3 is made up of 17 amino acids.

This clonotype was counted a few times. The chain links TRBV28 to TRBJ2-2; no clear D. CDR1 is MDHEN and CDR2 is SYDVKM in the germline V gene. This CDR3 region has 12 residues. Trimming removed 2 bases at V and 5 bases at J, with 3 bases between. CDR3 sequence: CASSLLTGELFF. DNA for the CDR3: TGTGCCAGCAGTTTACTAACCGGGGAGCTGTTTTTT.

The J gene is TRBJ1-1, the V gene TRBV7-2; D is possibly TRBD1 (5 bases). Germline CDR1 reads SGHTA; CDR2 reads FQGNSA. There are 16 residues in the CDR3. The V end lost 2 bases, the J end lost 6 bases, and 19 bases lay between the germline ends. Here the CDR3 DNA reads TGTGCCAGCAGCTTAATTATGGGACTCCTCGGGGCTGAAGCTTTCTTT. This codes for CASSLIMGLLGAEAFF.

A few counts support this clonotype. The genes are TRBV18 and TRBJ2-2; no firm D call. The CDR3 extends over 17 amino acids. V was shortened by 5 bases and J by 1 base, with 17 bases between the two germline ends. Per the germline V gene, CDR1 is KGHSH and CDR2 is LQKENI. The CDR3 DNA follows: TGTGCCAGCTCAAAGATCGCAGCCAGTTTGAACACCGGGGAGCTGTTTTTT. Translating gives CASSKIAASLNTGELFF.

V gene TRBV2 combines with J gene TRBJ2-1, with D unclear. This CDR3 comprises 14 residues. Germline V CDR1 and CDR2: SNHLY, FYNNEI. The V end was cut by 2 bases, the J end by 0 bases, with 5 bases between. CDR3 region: CASSELFSYNEQFF. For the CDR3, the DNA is TGTGCCAGCAGTGAATTATTCTCCTACAATGAGCAGTTCTTC.

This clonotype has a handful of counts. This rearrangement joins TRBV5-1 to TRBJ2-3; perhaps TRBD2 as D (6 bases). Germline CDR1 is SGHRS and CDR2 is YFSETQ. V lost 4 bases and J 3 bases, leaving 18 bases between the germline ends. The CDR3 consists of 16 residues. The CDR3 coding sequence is TGCGCCAGCAGCATCCCGAACGGGGGTTGGACAGATACGCAGTATTTT. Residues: CASSIPNGGWTDTQYF.

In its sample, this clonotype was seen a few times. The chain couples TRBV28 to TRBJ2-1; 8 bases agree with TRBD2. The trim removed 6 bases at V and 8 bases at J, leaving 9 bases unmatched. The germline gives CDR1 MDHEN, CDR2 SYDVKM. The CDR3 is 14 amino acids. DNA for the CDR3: TGTGCCAGCAGCCCGCGGGGGGCGGTCTATGAGCAGTTCTTC. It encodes CASSPRGAVYEQFF.